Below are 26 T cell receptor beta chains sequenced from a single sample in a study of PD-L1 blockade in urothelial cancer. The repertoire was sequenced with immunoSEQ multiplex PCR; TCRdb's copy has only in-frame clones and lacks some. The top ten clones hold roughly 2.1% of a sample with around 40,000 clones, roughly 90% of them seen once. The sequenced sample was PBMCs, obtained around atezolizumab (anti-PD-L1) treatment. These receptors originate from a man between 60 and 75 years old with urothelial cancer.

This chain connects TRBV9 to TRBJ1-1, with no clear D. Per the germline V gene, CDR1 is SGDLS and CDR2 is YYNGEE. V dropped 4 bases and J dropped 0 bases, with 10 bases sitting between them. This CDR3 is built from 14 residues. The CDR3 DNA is TGTGCCAGCAGCCCGGGGTTCATGAACACTGAAGCTTTCTTT. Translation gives CASSPGFMNTEAFF.

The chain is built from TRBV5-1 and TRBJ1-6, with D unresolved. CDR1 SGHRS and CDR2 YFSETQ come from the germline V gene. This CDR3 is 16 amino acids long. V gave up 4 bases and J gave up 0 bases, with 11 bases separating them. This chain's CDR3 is CASSLQDNSYNSPLHF. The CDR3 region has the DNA TGCGCCAGCAGCCTCCAGGATAACTCCTATAATTCACCCCTCCACTTT.

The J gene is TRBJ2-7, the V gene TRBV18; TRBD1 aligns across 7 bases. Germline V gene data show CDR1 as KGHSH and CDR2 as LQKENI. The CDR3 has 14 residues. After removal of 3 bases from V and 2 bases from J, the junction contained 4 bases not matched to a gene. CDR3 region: CASSPPGQTYEQYF. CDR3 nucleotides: TGTGCCAGCTCACCCCCGGGACAGACCTACGAGCAGTACTTC.

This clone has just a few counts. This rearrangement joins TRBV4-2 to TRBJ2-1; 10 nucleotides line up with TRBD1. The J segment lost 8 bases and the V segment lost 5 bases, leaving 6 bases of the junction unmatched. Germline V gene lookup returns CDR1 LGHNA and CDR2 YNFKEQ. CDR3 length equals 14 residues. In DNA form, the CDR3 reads TGTGCCAGCAGCGAGGGGACAGGGGTCTATGAGCAGTTCTTC. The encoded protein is CASSEGTGVYEQFF.

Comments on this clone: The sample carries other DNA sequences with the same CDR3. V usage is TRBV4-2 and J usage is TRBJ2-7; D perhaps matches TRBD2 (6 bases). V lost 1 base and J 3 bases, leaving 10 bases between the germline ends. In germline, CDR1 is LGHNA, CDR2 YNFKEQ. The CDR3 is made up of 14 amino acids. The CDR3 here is CASSQGAGSYEQYF. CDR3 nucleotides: TGTGCCAGCAGCCAAGGAGCGGGCAGCTACGAGCAGTACTTC.

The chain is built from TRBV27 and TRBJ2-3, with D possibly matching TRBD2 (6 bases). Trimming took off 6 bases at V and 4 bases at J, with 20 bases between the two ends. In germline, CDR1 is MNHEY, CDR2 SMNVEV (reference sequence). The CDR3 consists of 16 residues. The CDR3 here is CASSYRWGEYSDTQYF. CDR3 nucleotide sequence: TGTGCCAGCAGCTACCGGTGGGGGGAATATTCAGATACGCAGTATTTT.

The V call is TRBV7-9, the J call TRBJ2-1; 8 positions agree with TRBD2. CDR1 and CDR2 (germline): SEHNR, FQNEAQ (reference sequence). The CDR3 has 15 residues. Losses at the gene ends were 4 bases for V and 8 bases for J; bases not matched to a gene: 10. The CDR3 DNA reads TGTGCCAGCAGCTCACCGGGACTAGATTCGGATGAGCAGTTCTTC. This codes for CASSSPGLDSDEQFF.

As DNA, the CDR3 is TGTGCCATCAGTGAGTCAGGACTGACCGAGCAGTACTTC. This sequence encodes CAISESGLTEQYF. The V gene is TRBV10-3, the J gene TRBJ2-7; D is perhaps TRBD2 (5 bases). CDR1 is ENHRY and CDR2 is SYGVKD in the germline V gene. V shed 0 bases and J shed 6 bases, with 9 bases lying between them. This CDR3 spans 13 amino acids.

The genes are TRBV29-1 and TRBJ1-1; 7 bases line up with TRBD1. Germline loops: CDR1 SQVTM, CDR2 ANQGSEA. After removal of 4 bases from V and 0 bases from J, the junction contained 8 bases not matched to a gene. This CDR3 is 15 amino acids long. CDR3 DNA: TGCAGCGTTGCAGGGGGTGGTGGGATGAACACTGAAGCTTTCTTT. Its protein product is CSVAGGGGMNTEAFF.

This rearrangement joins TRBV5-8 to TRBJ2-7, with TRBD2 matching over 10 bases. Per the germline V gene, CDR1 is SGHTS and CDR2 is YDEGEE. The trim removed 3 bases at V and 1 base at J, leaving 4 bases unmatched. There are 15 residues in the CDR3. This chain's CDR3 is CASSSGLAASYEQYF. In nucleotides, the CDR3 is TGTGCCAGCAGCTCCGGACTAGCGGCGTCCTACGAGCAGTACTTC. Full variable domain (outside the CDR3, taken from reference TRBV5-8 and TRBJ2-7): EAGVTQSPTHLIKTRGQQATLRCSPISGHTSVYWYQQALGLGLQFLLWYDEGEERNRGNFPPRFSGRQFPNYSSELNVNALELEDSALYLCASSSGLAASYEQYFGPGTRLTVT.

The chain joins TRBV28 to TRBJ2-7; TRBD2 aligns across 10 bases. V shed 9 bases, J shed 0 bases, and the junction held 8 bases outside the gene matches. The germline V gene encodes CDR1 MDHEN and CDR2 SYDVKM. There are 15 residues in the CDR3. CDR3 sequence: CASNRPSGGSYEQYF. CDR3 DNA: TGTGCCAGTAACCGCCCTAGCGGGGGCTCCTACGAGCAGTACTTC. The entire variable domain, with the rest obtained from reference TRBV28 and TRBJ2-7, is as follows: DVKVTQSSRYLVKRTGEKVFLECVQDMDHENMFWYRQDPGLGLRLIYFSYDVKMKEKGDIPEGYSVSREKKERFSLILESASTNQTSMYLCASNRPSGGSYEQYFGPGTRLTVT.

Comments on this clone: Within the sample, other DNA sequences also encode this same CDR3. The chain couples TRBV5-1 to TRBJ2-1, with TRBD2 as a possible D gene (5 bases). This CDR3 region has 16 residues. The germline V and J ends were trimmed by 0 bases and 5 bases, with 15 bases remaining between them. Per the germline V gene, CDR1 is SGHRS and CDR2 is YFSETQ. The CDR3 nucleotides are TGCGCCAGCAGCTTGGGGCTGGCGGGTTTAAACAATGAGCAGTTCTTC. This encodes CASSLGLAGLNNEQFF.

CDR3 loop: CASSFGDPNTGELFF. In nucleotides, the CDR3 is TGTGCCAGCAGTTTCGGAGACCCGAACACCGGGGAGCTGTTTTTT. The J gene is TRBJ2-2, the V gene TRBV11-2; no clear D. This CDR3 contains 15 residues. The V gene's germline CDR1 is SGHAT and CDR2 FQNNGV. Trimming left V 6 bases short and J 0 bases short, with 11 bases between.

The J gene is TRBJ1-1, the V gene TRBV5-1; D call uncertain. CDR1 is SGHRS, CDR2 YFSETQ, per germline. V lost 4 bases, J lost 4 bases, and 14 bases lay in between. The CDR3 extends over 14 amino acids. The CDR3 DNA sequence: TGCGCCAGCAGCCACCAGACGTCGGGCACTGAAGCTTTCTTT. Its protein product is CASSHQTSGTEAFF.

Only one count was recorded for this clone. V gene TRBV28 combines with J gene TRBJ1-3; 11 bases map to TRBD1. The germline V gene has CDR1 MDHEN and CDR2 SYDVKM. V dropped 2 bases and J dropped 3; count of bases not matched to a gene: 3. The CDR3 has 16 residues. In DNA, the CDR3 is TGTGCCAGCAGTTTACCCGGGACAGGGGGTGGAAACACCATATATTTT. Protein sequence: CASSLPGTGGGNTIYF.

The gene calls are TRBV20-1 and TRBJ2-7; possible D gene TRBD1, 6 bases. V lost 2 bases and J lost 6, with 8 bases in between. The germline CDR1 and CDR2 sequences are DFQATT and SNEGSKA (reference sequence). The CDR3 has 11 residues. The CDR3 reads CSARQGSEQYF. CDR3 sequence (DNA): TGCAGTGCTAGACAGGGGAGCGAGCAGTACTTC.

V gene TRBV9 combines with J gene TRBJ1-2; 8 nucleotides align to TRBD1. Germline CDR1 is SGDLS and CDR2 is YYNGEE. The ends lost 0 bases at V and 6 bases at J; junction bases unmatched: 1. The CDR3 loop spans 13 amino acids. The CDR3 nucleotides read TGTGCCAGCAGCGTAGGACAGGGGAATGGCTACACCTTC. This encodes CASSVGQGNGYTF.

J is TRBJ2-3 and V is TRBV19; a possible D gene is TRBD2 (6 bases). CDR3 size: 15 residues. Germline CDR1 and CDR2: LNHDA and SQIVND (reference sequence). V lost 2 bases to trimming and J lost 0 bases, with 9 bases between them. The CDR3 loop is CASSILGTSTDTQYF. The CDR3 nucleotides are TGTGCCAGTAGTATACTCGGGACTAGCACAGATACGCAGTATTTT.

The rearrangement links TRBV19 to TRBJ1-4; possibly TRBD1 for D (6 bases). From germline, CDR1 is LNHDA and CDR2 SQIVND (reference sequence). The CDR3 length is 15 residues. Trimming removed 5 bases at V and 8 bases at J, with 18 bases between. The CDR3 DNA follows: TGTGCCAGTAGTCCAAAAACAGGGTCGGGGGAAAAACTGTTTTTT. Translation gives CASSPKTGSGEKLFF.

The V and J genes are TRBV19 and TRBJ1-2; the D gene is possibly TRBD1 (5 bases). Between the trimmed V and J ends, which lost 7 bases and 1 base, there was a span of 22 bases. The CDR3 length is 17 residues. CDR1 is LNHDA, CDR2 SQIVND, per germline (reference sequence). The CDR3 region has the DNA TGTGCCAGTACCCCCAGGGCAGGGCAAGCAGATAACTATGGCTACACCTTC. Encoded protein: CASTPRAGQADNYGYTF.

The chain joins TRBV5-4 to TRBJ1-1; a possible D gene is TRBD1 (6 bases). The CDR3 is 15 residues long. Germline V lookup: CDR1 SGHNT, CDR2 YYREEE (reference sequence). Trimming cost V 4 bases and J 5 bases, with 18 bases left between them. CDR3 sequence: CASSHQLGASTEAFF. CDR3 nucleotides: TGTGCCAGCAGCCACCAGTTGGGGGCGAGTACTGAAGCTTTCTTT.

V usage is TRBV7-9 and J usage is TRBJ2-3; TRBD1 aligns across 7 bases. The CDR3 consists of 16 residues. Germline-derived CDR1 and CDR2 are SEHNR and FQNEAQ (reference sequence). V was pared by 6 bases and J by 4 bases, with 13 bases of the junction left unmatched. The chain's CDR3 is CASSLLRRGRSDTQYF. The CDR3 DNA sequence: TGTGCCAGCAGTCTACTCCGAAGGGGGCGATCAGATACGCAGTATTTT. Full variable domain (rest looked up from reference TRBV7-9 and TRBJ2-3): DTGVSQNPRHKITKRGQNVTFRCDPISEHNRLYWYRQTLGQGPEFLTYFQNEAQLEKSRLLSDRFSAERPKGSFSTLEIQRTEQGDSAMYLCASSLLRRGRSDTQYFGPGTRLTVL.

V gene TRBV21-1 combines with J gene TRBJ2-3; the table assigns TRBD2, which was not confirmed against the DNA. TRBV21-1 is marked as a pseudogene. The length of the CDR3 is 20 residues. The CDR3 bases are TGTGCCAGCAGCAAAGCATGGGACGGGACTAGCGGGATCGGTACAGATACGCAGTATTTT. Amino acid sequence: CASSKAWDGTSGIGTDTQYF.

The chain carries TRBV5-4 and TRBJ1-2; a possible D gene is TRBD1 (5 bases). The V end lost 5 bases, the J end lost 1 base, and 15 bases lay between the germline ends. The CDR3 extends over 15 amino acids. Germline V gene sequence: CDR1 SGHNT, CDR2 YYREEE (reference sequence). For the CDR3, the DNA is TGTGCCAGCAGGAGGTGGGGGGGTGATAACTATGGCTACACCTTC. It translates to CASRRWGGDNYGYTF.

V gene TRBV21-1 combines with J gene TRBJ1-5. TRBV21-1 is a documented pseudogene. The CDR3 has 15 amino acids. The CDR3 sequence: CASSLGRSRVQPQHF. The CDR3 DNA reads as TGTGCCAGCAGCCTAGGTAGGTCTCGGGTTCAGCCCCAGCATTTT.

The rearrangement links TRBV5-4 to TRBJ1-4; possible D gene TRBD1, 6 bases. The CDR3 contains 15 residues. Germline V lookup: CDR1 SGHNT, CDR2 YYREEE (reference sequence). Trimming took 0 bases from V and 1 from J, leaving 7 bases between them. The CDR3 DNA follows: TGTGCCAGCAGCTTGGCAGGGGAAACTAATGAAAAACTGTTTTTT. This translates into CASSLAGETNEKLFF.